Listed here are 11 T cell receptor beta chains from one sample, sequenced in a study of blood T cells in healthy people across ages. For the second PCR, which ran for roughly 7 to 11 cycles, a sample-barcoded 5' primer and a J-beta primer mix were used. Via MiXCR, TCRdb re-called the 5' RACE reads, giving one row per CDR3 protein. This sample has 650,000 to 900,000 distinct CDR3 sequences, with 62% found just once. The sample was blood. The source is a man younger than 40 in good health.

V usage is TRBV4-1 and J usage is TRBJ2-7; maybe TRBD1 (5 bases). Looked up from germline, CDR1 is MGHRA and CDR2 is YSYEKL. The CDR3 is 14 amino acids. V lost 4 bases to trimming and J lost 5 bases, with 15 bases between them. CDR3 bases: TGCGCCAGCAGCCCTACGAAGGGGTTTAACGAGCAGTACTTC. This sequence encodes CASSPTKGFNEQYF.

This chain links TRBV11-2 with TRBJ1-2; the match to TRBD1 covers 9 bases. J lost 12 bases, V lost 2 bases, and 13 bases had no gene match. Germline CDR1 SGHAT, CDR2 FQNNGV. This CDR3 spans 15 amino acids. The CDR3 reads CASSLTRTGVFEDTF. The CDR3 coding sequence is TGTGCCAGCAGCTTAACTAGGACAGGGGTTTTCGAGGACACCTTC.

The CDR3 DNA reads as TGTGCCTGGAGCGTGGGGGACGTCGGCTACACCTTC. This sequence encodes CAWSVGDVGYTF. The chain employs TRBV30 and TRBJ1-2; tentatively, D is TRBD1 (5 bases). The V and J ends lost 3 bases and 8 bases respectively, with 13 bases between them. Germline CDR1 GTSNPN, CDR2 SVGIG (reference sequence). The CDR3 has 12 amino acids.

This clonotype was counted between two and nine times. This chain connects TRBV20-1 to TRBJ2-4; TRBD2 matches at 11 bases. The DNA matches TRBJ2-7 better at its end, which makes the J call doubtful. The CDR3 runs 15 residues. Germline assignment: CDR1 DFQATT and CDR2 SNEGSKA (reference sequence). For the CDR3, the DNA is TGCAGTGCTACCCTAGGGACTAGCGGAACCTACGAGCAGTACTTC. Protein: CSATLGTSGTYEQYF.

About this clonotype itself: It may be a read error: a sequence one base away is much more abundant. The chain carries TRBV29-1 and TRBJ1-2; no clear D gene. The V end was cut by 6 bases, the J end by 7 bases, with 18 bases between. The CDR3 sequence is 13 residues long. CDR1 is SQVTM and CDR2 is ANQGSEA in the germline V gene. The CDR3 loop reads CSVQPEWTSGYTF. The CDR3 DNA is TGCAGCGTCCAACCCGAATGGACCAGTGGCTACACCTTC.

The V gene is TRBV27, the J gene TRBJ2-1; D could derive from TRBD1 or TRBD2 (5 bases each). The CDR3 consists of 14 residues. V was trimmed by 5 bases and J by 3 bases, leaving 11 bases between them. The germline V gene encodes CDR1 MNHEY and CDR2 SMNVEV (reference sequence). CDR3 nucleotide sequence: TGTGCCAGCAGTGGGAGAGGGGTCTACAATGAGCAGTTCTTC. It yields the protein CASSGRGVYNEQFF.

This chain joins TRBV20-1 and TRBJ1-1, with unresolved D. Germline-derived CDR1 and CDR2 are DFQATT and SNEGSKA (reference sequence). The CDR3 has 13 amino acids. V lost 3 bases, J lost 4 bases, and 12 bases lay in between. CDR3 region: CSASPAWGTEAFF. CDR3 DNA sequence: TGCAGTGCTAGCCCGGCTTGGGGCACTGAAGCTTTCTTT.

This clonotype was detected only once. CDR3 protein: CASGMSQPQHF. DNA of the CDR3: TGTGCCAGCGGGATGTCTCAGCCCCAGCATTTT. The rearrangement joins TRBV6-2 or TRBV6-3 to TRBJ1-5, with D unclear. The CDR3 spans 11 residues. The V end was cut by 8 bases, the J end by 6 bases, with 8 bases between. CDR1 and CDR2 from the germline V gene are MNHEY and SVGEGT.

This chain joins TRBV9 and TRBJ2-1, with D perhaps matching TRBD1 (7 bases). Germline CDR1 SGDLS, CDR2 YYNGEE. Trimming shortened V by 3 bases and J by 4 bases, and 17 bases separated the two germline ends. This CDR3 region has 16 residues. CDR3 protein: CASSESGGSFYNEQFF. CDR3 nucleotide sequence: TGTGCCAGCAGCGAATCAGGGGGGTCTTTTTACAATGAGCAGTTCTTC.

The gene calls are TRBV5-1 and TRBJ1-3; D possibly corresponds to TRBD1 (5 bases). Germline V CDR1 and CDR2: SGHRS, YFSETQ. This CDR3 is 14 amino acids long. V lost 5 bases and J lost 0, with 9 bases in between. CDR3 amino acids: CASSAGSSGNTIYF. For the CDR3, the DNA is TGCGCCAGCAGTGCAGGGTCCTCTGGAAACACCATATATTTT.

This rearrangement joins TRBV9 to TRBJ2-7; D uncertain. V shed 0 bases and J shed 2 bases, with 6 bases lying between them. CDR1 is SGDLS and CDR2 is YYNGEE in the germline V gene. The CDR3 runs 13 residues. The CDR3, as DNA: TGTGCCAGCAGCGTAGGGCCAGCCTACGAGCAGTACTTC. Its protein product is CASSVGPAYEQYF.